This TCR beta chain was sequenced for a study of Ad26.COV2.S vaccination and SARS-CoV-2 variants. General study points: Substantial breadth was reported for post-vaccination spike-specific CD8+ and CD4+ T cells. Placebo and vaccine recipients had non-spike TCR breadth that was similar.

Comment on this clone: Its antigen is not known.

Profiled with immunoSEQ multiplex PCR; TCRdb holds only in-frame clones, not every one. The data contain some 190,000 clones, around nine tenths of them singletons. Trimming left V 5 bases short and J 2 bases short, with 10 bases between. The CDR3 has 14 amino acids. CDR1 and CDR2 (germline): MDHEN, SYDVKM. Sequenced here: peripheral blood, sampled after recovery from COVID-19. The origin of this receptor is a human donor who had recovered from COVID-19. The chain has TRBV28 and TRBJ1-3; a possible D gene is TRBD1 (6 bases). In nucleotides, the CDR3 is TGTGCCAGCAGTATCAGGGGAACTGGAAACACCATATATTTT. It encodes CASSIRGTGNTIYF.